This passage covers 28 T cell receptor beta chains from one sample sequenced in a study of blood T cell repertoires in COVID-19. Only in-frame clones appear in the TCRdb table, and some are missing; sequencing was by immunoSEQ multiplex PCR. In the table there are tens of thousands of clones, approximately 81% of which are singletons. Material for sequencing was peripheral blood. Receptors were obtained from a woman between 65 and 79 years old with acute or convalescent COVID-19.

The sample holds a few counts of this clone. This chain links TRBV4-3 with TRBJ1-4; D gene ambiguous. The CDR3 runs to 15 residues. The germline V gene encodes CDR1 LGHNA and CDR2 YSLEER. V was cut by 0 bases and J by 10 bases, with 15 bases left in between. The CDR3 region is CASSQDLGLWVKLFF. The CDR3 nucleotides are TGCGCCAGCAGCCAAGATCTGGGCCTATGGGTAAAACTGTTTTTT.

This clone was seen a single time. This chain connects TRBV6-5 to TRBJ2-2; TRBD1 agrees at 7 bases. The CDR3 totals 13 residues. In germline, CDR1 is MNHEY, CDR2 SVGAGI. With 9 bases clipped from V and 6 bases from J, the junction kept 7 bases outside the gene matches. CDR3 coding DNA: TGTGCCAGTTTCCAGACAGGGCCCGGGGAGCTGTTTTTT. It encodes CASFQTGPGELFF.

The rearrangement joins TRBV23-1 to TRBJ1-1, with TRBD1 matching over 8 bases. TRBV23-1 is reported as an ORF; its role is uncertain. Trimming took 2 bases from V and 3 from J; bases not matched to a gene: 2. The CDR3 runs 14 residues. CDR3 region: CASSQLDRDTEAFF. Here the CDR3 DNA reads TGCGCCAGCAGTCAACTGGACAGGGACACTGAAGCTTTCTTT.

The gene calls are TRBV2 and TRBJ1-3; D might be TRBD1 (6 bases). The V gene lost 8 bases and the J gene lost 0 bases, with 14 bases spanning the gap. Germline V gene lookup returns CDR1 SNHLY and CDR2 FYNNEI. The CDR3 spans 15 residues. The CDR3 spells CASLLGQFSGNTIYF. The CDR3 bases are TGTGCCAGCCTCCTCGGACAGTTCTCTGGAAACACCATATATTTT.

This clone has just one count. The chain has TRBV19 and TRBJ1-2; 7 nucleotides line up with TRBD1. CDR1 is LNHDA and CDR2 is SQIVND in the germline V gene (reference sequence). V lost 3 bases and J lost 2; bases outside the gene matches: 3. This CDR3 contains 14 residues. The CDR3 spells CASSIVQGNYGYTF. The CDR3 nucleotides read TGTGCCAGTAGTATCGTACAGGGGAACTATGGCTACACCTTC.

The chain uses TRBV20-1 and TRBJ2-3, with 9 bases that match TRBD2. CDR3 length: 16 residues. Per the germline V gene, CDR1 is DFQATT and CDR2 is SNEGSKA (reference sequence). J lost 7 bases, V lost 3 bases, and 14 bases had no gene match. The CDR3 sequence: CSASFLAGSTWNTQYF. CDR3 coding DNA: TGCAGTGCTAGTTTTCTAGCGGGGTCCACCTGGAATACGCAGTATTTT.

This rearrangement joins TRBV9 to TRBJ2-3, with TRBD2 matching 14 bases. The CDR3 sequence is 16 residues long. Trimming cost V 4 bases and J 6 bases; bases outside gene matches: 7. The germline gives CDR1 SGDLS, CDR2 YYNGEE. The CDR3 region has the DNA TGTGCCAGCAGCATTCGGACTAGCGGGGGGCGGGATACGCAGTATTTT. It encodes CASSIRTSGGRDTQYF.

The V and J genes are TRBV24-1 and TRBJ2-2; a weak D match, TRBD1 (6 bases). Germline values: CDR1 KGHDR, CDR2 SFDVKD. The CDR3 sequence is 14 residues long. Trimming took 10 bases from V and 2 from J, leaving 13 bases between them. The CDR3 sequence is CATSRGSNTGELFF. CDR3 nucleotide sequence: TGTGCCACATCCAGGGGTTCAAACACCGGGGAGCTGTTTTTT.

This chain links TRBV28 with TRBJ1-1; unclear D gene. V lost 5 bases to trimming and J lost 2 bases, with 12 bases between them. The CDR3 loop spans 14 amino acids. The V gene's germline CDR1 is MDHEN and CDR2 SYDVKM. CDR3 DNA sequence: TGTGCCAGCAGTCCCGAGTACGGTAACACTGAAGCTTTCTTT. It encodes CASSPEYGNTEAFF.

The J gene is TRBJ2-1, the V gene TRBV24-1, with 11 nucleotides matching TRBD2. V shed 1 base and J 7 bases; nucleotides not matched to a gene: 5. The CDR3 is made up of 16 amino acids. CDR1 and CDR2 from the germline V gene are KGHDR and SFDVKD. The CDR3 region has the DNA TGTGCCACCAGTGATTTAGTAGCGGGAGGGGATAATGAGCAGTTCTTC. Translated, it gives CATSDLVAGGDNEQFF.

The rearrangement links TRBV27 to TRBJ2-1, with TRBD1 identical over 8 bases. V lost 3 bases to trimming and J lost 9 bases; unmatched junction nucleotides: 13. In germline, CDR1 is MNHEY, CDR2 SMNVEV (reference sequence). The CDR3 consists of 16 residues. The CDR3 DNA follows: TGTGCCAGCAGTTTCTCCACCCCGGCAGGGGGCTTTGAGCAGTTCTTC. This gives the protein CASSFSTPAGGFEQFF.

The CDR3 sequence is CASSQEWGTSGANEQFF. In DNA form, the CDR3 reads TGTGCCAGCAGCCAAGAATGGGGGACTAGCGGAGCGAATGAGCAGTTCTTC. J is TRBJ2-1 and V is TRBV14, with 11 bases lining up with TRBD2. Looked up from germline, CDR1 is SGHDN and CDR2 is FVKESK. With V trimmed by 0 bases and J by 7 bases, 8 bases remained unmatched. The CDR3 is 17 residues long.

The rearrangement links TRBV10-1 to TRBJ2-3; 12 bases are shared with TRBD2. The V gene's germline CDR1 is WNHNN and CDR2 SYGVQD (reference sequence). The CDR3 consists of 17 residues. J was trimmed by 2 bases and V by 4 bases; bases with no gene match: 7. CDR3 protein: CASSGGLAGILTDTQYF. CDR3 nucleotides: TGCGCCAGCAGTGGTGGACTAGCGGGGATACTCACAGATACGCAGTATTTT.

There are many counts of this clone. This chain joins TRBV5-1 and TRBJ1-6; D ambiguous. Germline loops: CDR1 SGHRS, CDR2 YFSETQ. This CDR3 region has 16 residues. V was shortened by 0 bases and J by 0 bases, with 7 bases between the two germline ends. Here the CDR3 reads CASSLGSNSYNSPLHF. DNA for the CDR3: TGCGCCAGCAGCTTGGGTTCCAACTCCTATAATTCACCCCTCCACTTT.

The rearrangement links TRBV5-4 to TRBJ2-3; D is ambiguous. V dropped 0 bases and J dropped 2 bases, with 7 bases sitting between them. Germline V gene sequence: CDR1 SGHNT, CDR2 YYREEE (reference sequence). This CDR3 is 14 amino acids long. This chain's CDR3 is CASSLVSVTDTQYF. CDR3 DNA: TGTGCCAGCAGCTTGGTTTCAGTCACAGATACGCAGTATTTT.

The chain carries TRBV19 and TRBJ1-6; D is possibly TRBD1 (5 bases). CDR1 and CDR2 (germline): LNHDA, SQIVND (reference sequence). The germline V and J ends were trimmed by 8 bases and 2 bases, with 13 bases remaining between them. CDR3 length: 15 residues. CDR3 protein: CASQVGGTYNSPLHF. The CDR3 DNA reads TGTGCCAGTCAGGTTGGGGGGACCTATAATTCACCCCTCCACTTT.

V gene TRBV3-1 (or the pseudogene TRBV3-2) combines with J gene TRBJ2-3, with D uncertain. From germline, CDR1 is LGHDT and CDR2 YNNKEL (reference sequence). The CDR3 covers 13 residues. Deletions cut 1 base from V and 0 bases from J, with 2 bases between. The CDR3 is CASSQASTDTQYF. The CDR3, as DNA: TGTGCCAGCAGCCAAGCTAGCACAGATACGCAGTATTTT.

This rearrangement joins TRBV15 to TRBJ1-2; possible D gene TRBD1, 6 bases. The CDR3 contains 11 residues. Germline values: CDR1 LNHNV, CDR2 YYDKDF (reference sequence). V lost 7 bases and J 8 bases, leaving 11 bases between the germline ends. CDR3 nucleotides: TGTGCCACCACCTCAGGGGCGGGCTACACCTTC. Translation gives CATTSGAGYTF.

This rearrangement joins TRBV19 to TRBJ2-3, with a weak D call TRBD2 (5 bases). V was trimmed by 6 bases and J by 0 bases, leaving 19 bases between them. Germline CDR1 reads LNHDA; CDR2 reads SQIVND (reference sequence). This CDR3 is 17 amino acids long. CDR3 DNA: TGTGCCAGTAGCCTTCCGGGAATCGCGATCAGCACAGATACGCAGTATTTT. This gives the protein CASSLPGIAISTDTQYF.

This chain uses TRBV7-7 with TRBJ1-4; D is uncertain. The CDR3 length is 17 residues. V lost 2 bases and J 0 bases, leaving 13 bases between the germline ends. CDR1 SSHAT and CDR2 FNYEAQ come from the germline V gene (reference sequence). CDR3 DNA sequence: TGTGCCAGCAGCTTAAACCCACCCACTGCAACTAATGAAAAACTGTTTTTT. It translates to CASSLNPPTATNEKLFF. The full variable domain, with the rest looked up from reference TRBV7-7 and TRBJ1-4, is GAGVSQSPRYKVTKRGQDVTLRCDPISSHATLYWYQQALGQGPEFLTYFNYEAQPDKSGLPSDRFSAERPEGSISTLTIQRTEQRDSAMYRCASSLNPPTATNEKLFFGSGTQLSVL.

In its sample, this clone was seen once. This chain joins TRBV3-1 (or the pseudogene TRBV3-2) and TRBJ2-7; 9 bases are a match to TRBD1. Germline assignment: CDR1 LGHDT and CDR2 YNNKEL (reference sequence). The junction had 17 bases not matched to a gene; V was cut back by 4 bases and J by 1 base. This CDR3 has 19 amino acids. The CDR3 loop is CASSLLKTFVGQGSYEQYV. CDR3 DNA sequence: TGTGCCAGCAGCCTCCTGAAAACGTTTGTGGGACAGGGTTCCTACGAGCAGTACGTC.

The V call is TRBV11-2, the J call TRBJ2-3; D is uncertain. Trimming cost V 1 base and J 2 bases, with 13 bases left between them. The length of the CDR3 is 16 residues. Germline V lookup: CDR1 SGHAT, CDR2 FQNNGV. CDR3 protein: CASSLAVQISTDTQYF. CDR3 nucleotides: TGTGCCAGCAGCTTAGCAGTCCAAATCTCCACAGATACGCAGTATTTT.

The V gene is TRBV12-5, the J gene TRBJ2-1, with no clear D. V lost 1 base, J lost 7 bases, and 11 bases lay in between. This CDR3 is 14 amino acids long. CDR1 is LGHNT and CDR2 is FRNRAP in the germline V gene. CDR3 sequence: CASGLDARKNEQFF. CDR3 bases: TGTGCTAGTGGTTTGGACGCGCGAAAGAATGAGCAGTTCTTC.

The V call is TRBV7-2, the J call TRBJ1-2; TRBD1 is a possible D gene (6 bases). Trimming removed 2 bases from V and 2 bases from J, with 6 bases in between. The CDR3 extends over 13 amino acids. Germline CDR1 and CDR2: SGHTA and FQGNSA. CDR3 in DNA: TGTGCCAGCAGCTTACAGGGGAACTATGGCTACACCTTC. It codes for CASSLQGNYGYTF. Full variable domain (rest looked up from reference TRBV7-2 and TRBJ1-2): GAGVSQSPSNKVTEKGKDVELRCDPISGHTALYWYRQSLGQGLEFLIYFQGNSAPDKSGLPSDRFSAERTGGSVSTLTIQRTQQEDSAVYLCASSLQGNYGYTFGSGTRLTVV.

V usage is TRBV20-1 and J usage is TRBJ2-5, with 11 positions matching TRBD2. CDR1 is DFQATT, CDR2 SNEGSKA, per germline (reference sequence). With 3 bases clipped from V and 1 base from J, the junction kept 4 bases outside the gene matches. The CDR3 has 15 residues. CDR3: CSASRTSGFQETQYF. The CDR3 coding sequence is TGCAGTGCTAGTAGGACTAGCGGGTTCCAAGAGACCCAGTACTTC.

This clone has just a few counts. This chain joins TRBV12-3 or TRBV12-4 and TRBJ1-2; 10 bases are a match to TRBD1. The CDR3 has 13 residues. J was trimmed by 5 bases and V by 6 bases; bases with no gene match: 3. CDR3 region: CASRWTGGYGYTF. The CDR3 DNA is TGTGCCAGCAGGTGGACAGGGGGTTATGGCTACACCTTC.

The V call is TRBV11-3, the J call TRBJ2-3, with TRBD2 matching 12 bases. J was trimmed by 7 bases and V by 6 bases; bases with no gene match: 11. The CDR3 contains 16 residues. CDR1 and CDR2 (germline): SGHNT, YENEEA. DNA of the CDR3: TGTGCCAGCAGTATCTCTAGCGGGGGGGCCTACCATACGCAGTATTTT. Its translation is CASSISSGGAYHTQYF.

This rearrangement joins TRBV5-6 to TRBJ2-7; 10 bases map to TRBD2. The germline CDR1 and CDR2 sequences are SGHDT and YYEEEE. V lost 1 base to trimming and J lost 7 bases; unmatched junction nucleotides: 8. The CDR3 spans 15 residues. The CDR3 bases are TGTGCCAGCAGCTTGTCGGAGCGGGGGGGCCGTGAGCAGTACGTC. This encodes CASSLSERGGREQYV.